A selection of T cell receptor beta chains follows, all from one sample in a study of early T cells in non-severe SARS-CoV-2 infection. TCRdb re-called the 5' RACE reads through MiXCR, storing one row per CDR3 protein. The profile shows about 48,000 distinct CDR3 sequences, 6.5% to 9.5% of them singletons. What was sequenced was whole blood. All receptors come from an adult who was a healthcare worker with PCR-confirmed SARS-CoV-2 infection or an uninfected control (not recorded which). Both conserved end residues are part of each CDR3. Only part of the rows carry a size: once, few, many, or a class if the clone is expanded.

j_call clone_size v_call cdr3_aa
TRBJ1-1 many TRBV9 CASSVGAGSNTEAFF
TRBJ2-1 few TRBV5-1 CASSLTGQEYNEQFF
TRBJ1-1 many TRBV7-9 CASSFWVNTEAFF
TRBJ2-3 few TRBV5-1 CASSKGTSGTDTQYF
TRBJ2-5 many TRBV20-1 CSARGLAGMETQYF
TRBJ1-2 many TRBV10-2 CASRKTGGEDYGYTF
TRBJ1-5 few TRBV6-5 CASRTGMGNQPQHF
TRBJ2-1 few TRBV19 CASSPGPLDEQFF
TRBJ1-4 many TRBV28 CASSPGQGRRANEKLFF
TRBJ2-7 medium-sized TRBV20-1 CSARVAGGYGEQYF
TRBJ2-1 many TRBV5-4 CASSLQGGSYNEQFF
TRBJ2-3 many TRBV7-2 CASSQQLGTTDTQYF
TRBJ2-1 - TRBV14 CASSLRNEQFF
TRBJ2-7 many TRBV10-3 CAILAGPDYEQYF
TRBJ1-1 many TRBV7-9 CASSPQTGGEDTEAFF
TRBJ2-7 many TRBV12-2 CASRKSSYEQYF
TRBJ1-2 many TRBV20-1 CSAAGETGNYGYTF
TRBJ1-5 many TRBV6-6 CASRLDSNQPQHF
TRBJ2-1 many TRBV12-3/TRBV12-4 CASSLARGTYNEQFF
TRBJ2-5 many TRBV10-3 CATKGLAVAQETQYF
TRBJ2-1 - TRBV18 CASSPGGSYNEQFF
TRBJ1-6 many TRBV6-1 CASSAGPYNSPLHF
TRBJ1-1 many TRBV7-9 CASSPGGTKNTEAFF
TRBJ1-6 many TRBV25-1 CASRRGTDSPLHF
TRBJ1-1 many TRBV3-1 CASSHTGMNTEAFF
TRBJ2-5 few TRBV18 CASSPHPGSQETQYF
TRBJ1-1 many TRBV10-1 CASSDFRANTEAFF
TRBJ2-2 medium-sized TRBV12-3/TRBV12-4 CASIERGGNTGELFF
TRBJ2-5 many TRBV24-1 CATSMAGEETQYF
TRBJ1-5 many TRBV12-3/TRBV12-4 CASSWTGGLSNQPQHF
TRBJ1-1 - TRBV7-9 CASSPPDGAEAFF
TRBJ1-1 few TRBV5-6 CASSLSQGVANTEAFF
TRBJ2-1 few TRBV24-1 CATSALGGQSSYNEQFF
TRBJ2-1 many TRBV2 CASSDRDEQFF
TRBJ2-3 few TRBV3-1 CASSPRRPSTDTQYF
TRBJ2-1 few TRBV6-5 CASTLAGGPVVEQFF
TRBJ2-1 - TRBV11-1 CASSPRPGGPYNEQFF
TRBJ2-2 many TRBV11-1 CASSLRTSGVYTGELFF
TRBJ2-3 - TRBV7-6 CASSLSGSTDTQYF
TRBJ1-5 many TRBV4-3 CASSQYFEGNQPQHF
TRBJ2-3 many TRBV5-4 CASSLSYGGYITDTQYF
TRBJ2-2 - TRBV6-1 CASSQMSSPITGELFF
TRBJ2-1 - TRBV20-1 CSARTSGGYEQFF
TRBJ2-7 many TRBV12-3/TRBV12-4 CASSRHSPTGVYEQYF
TRBJ1-4 many TRBV29-1 CSVEVPGQGNEKLFF
TRBJ2-1 many TRBV5-4 CAASGGQVYNEQFF
TRBJ2-7 many TRBV4-1 CASSQVYDEGFYEQYF
TRBJ1-1 many TRBV10-3 CAISDRGGIEAFF
TRBJ1-1 many TRBV20-1 CSAREGGNTEAFF
TRBJ2-1 - TRBV7-9 CASSLVVTGNEQFF
TRBJ2-2 many TRBV11-2 CASSQDRDTNTGELFF
TRBJ2-3 many TRBV7-9 CASSLRGSTDTQYF
TRBJ2-2 - TRBV11-2 CASSVESTGELFF
TRBJ1-1 many TRBV20-1 CSPSRDRDSEAFF
TRBJ2-1 - TRBV2 CAKGGLAGNNEQFF
TRBJ2-3 many TRBV20-1 CSAIDRAGDTQYF
TRBJ1-4 many TRBV18 CASSPDSLGEKLFF
TRBJ2-7 many TRBV9 CASSVTETGYYEQYF
TRBJ1-2 many TRBV7-9 CASSLDQGYYGYTF
TRBJ2-5 few TRBV10-3 CAISESLQETQYF